What follows are 15 T cell receptor beta chains derived from one specimen sequenced in a study of regulatory T cells in long-lasting Graves disease. CDR3 regions were amplified by Arm-PCR using iRepertoire HTBI primers to build TCR beta libraries. Each CDR3 protein is one row after TCRdb ran MiXCR on the multiplex PCR reads. The table records 300,000 to 450,000 distinct CDR3 sequences, about 14% of them present only once. Specified time point: newly diagnosed GD, antithyroid drugs for less than 3 months. PBMC-extracted RNA yielded the TCR library. This sample comprised peripheral blood mononuclear cells (PBMCs), obtained at new diagnosis, from a patient treated with antithyroid drugs. The receptors shown here come from a female donor with Graves disease.

This clonotype appeared a few times. This rearrangement joins TRBV25-1 to TRBJ1-2; no definite D call. V dropped 1 base and J dropped 1 base, with 13 bases sitting between them. Germline V CDR1 and CDR2: MGHDK, SYGVNS. The CDR3 length is 16 residues. This chain's CDR3 is CASSESYSGYNYGYTF. In DNA form, the CDR3 reads TGTGCCAGCAGTGAATCTTATTCCGGTTATAACTATGGCTACACCTTC.

There are a few counts of this clonotype. The J gene is TRBJ2-2, the V gene TRBV6-2 or TRBV6-3; 13 bases agree with TRBD2. In germline, CDR1 is MNHEY, CDR2 SVGEGT. The V and J ends lost 6 bases and 1 base, in that order; junction bases with no gene match: 8. The CDR3 has 18 amino acids. This CDR3 is CASSAGLAGLGNTGELFF. The CDR3 DNA reads as TGTGCCAGCAGCGCGGGACTAGCGGGACTCGGGAACACCGGGGAGCTGTTTTTT.

This clonotype has ten or more counts. V and J are TRBV15 and TRBJ2-7; D remains ambiguous. Germline V gene sequence: CDR1 LNHNV, CDR2 YYDKDF (reference sequence). This CDR3 contains 15 residues. V lost 0 bases and J lost 6, with 15 bases in between. The CDR3 spells CATSRDPTLRVEQYF. CDR3 DNA: TGTGCCACCAGCAGAGATCCGACACTCCGGGTCGAGCAGTACTTC. The whole variable domain, remainder taken from reference TRBV15 and TRBJ2-7, is DAMVIQNPRYQVTQFGKPVTLSCSQTLNHNVMYWYQQKSSQAPKLLFHYYDKDFNNEADTPDNFQSRRPNTSFCFLDIRSPGLGDTAMYLCATSRDPTLRVEQYFGPGTRLTVT.

The table lists this clonotype with many counts. The chain couples TRBV3-1 to TRBJ2-5; D may be TRBD2 (8 bases). The CDR3 extends over 16 amino acids. V gave up 4 bases and J gave up 3 bases, with 18 bases separating them. Germline V gene data show CDR1 as LGHDT and CDR2 as YNNKEL (reference sequence). The chain's CDR3 is CASSLRGGQPKETQYF. CDR3 nucleotides: TGTGCCAGCAGCCTCCGGGGGGGACAGCCCAAAGAGACCCAGTACTTC.

The sample holds many counts of this clonotype. The junction shows a germline mismatch at one end, possibly a read error. The chain employs TRBV12-3 or TRBV12-4 and TRBJ1-2; a weak D match, TRBD1 (5 bases). The CDR3 extends over 13 amino acids. CDR3 region: CAGSHGGGVGYTF. CDR3 nucleotides: TGTGCCGGCAGCCACGGGGGGGGTGTAGGCTACACCTTC.

This clonotype showed up many times. V usage is TRBV5-1 and J usage is TRBJ1-6; D might be TRBD1 (6 bases). The CDR3 length is 15 residues. Germline V gene lookup returns CDR1 SGHRS and CDR2 YFSETQ. The V and J ends lost 0 bases and 14 bases respectively, with 18 bases between them. CDR3 bases: TGCGCCAGCAGCTTGGCCGAGGCAGGGGTGGGTACCCTCCACTTT. Translation gives CASSLAEAGVGTLHF.

This clonotype was observed at least ten times. The rearrangement uses TRBV27 and TRBJ2-5, with D possibly being TRBD1 (5 bases). Trimming removed 4 bases at V and 4 bases at J, with 13 bases between. CDR3 length equals 14 residues. In germline, CDR1 is MNHEY, CDR2 SMNVEV (reference sequence). The DNA of the CDR3 is TGTGCCAGCAGTTCCCACAGGTATCCAGAGACCCAGTACTTC. Translation: CASSSHRYPETQYF.

There are many counts of this clonotype. The V and J genes are TRBV3-1 and TRBJ1-5; possibly TRBD1 for D (5 bases). V lost 0 bases and J 10 bases, leaving 10 bases between the germline ends. The CDR3 is made up of 13 amino acids. Per germline, CDR1 LGHDT and CDR2 YNNKEL (reference sequence). CDR3 sequence (DNA): TGTGCCAGCAGCCAAGATCTGGGGGGTCCCCAGCATTTT. This gives the protein CASSQDLGGPQHF. Full variable domain (rest looked up from reference TRBV3-1 and TRBJ1-5): DTAVSQTPKYLVTQMGNDKSIKCEQNLGHDTMYWYKQDSKKFLKIMFSYNNKELIINETVPNRFSPKSPDKAHLNLHINSLELGDSAVYFCASSQDLGGPQHFGDGTRLSIL.

The V and J genes are TRBV3-1 and TRBJ2-7; 10 bases line up with TRBD1. J was trimmed by 5 bases and V by 3 bases; bases with no gene match: 4. Germline CDR1 LGHDT, CDR2 YNNKEL (reference sequence). The CDR3 sequence is 14 residues long. The CDR3 bases are TGTGCCAGCAGCCAGACGGACAGGGGGGACGAGCAGTACTTC. It is translated as CASSQTDRGDEQYF.

This clonotype was seen a few times. This chain links TRBV7-9 with TRBJ2-7; 7 bases fit TRBD1. CDR3 length equals 14 residues. With V trimmed by 5 bases and J by 7 bases, 11 bases remained unmatched. Germline values: CDR1 SEHNR, CDR2 FQNEAQ (reference sequence). The CDR3 bases are TGTGCCAGCAGCAGGGGGCAGGGCTACGAGGAGCAGTACTTC. This gives the protein CASSRGQGYEEQYF.

In this sample, this clonotype turned up a few times. The V and J genes are TRBV4-2 and TRBJ2-7; 10 bases line up with TRBD2. V lost 4 bases to trimming and J lost 1 base; unmatched junction nucleotides: 10. This CDR3 has 17 amino acids. Germline loops: CDR1 LGHNA, CDR2 YNFKEQ. The CDR3, as DNA: TGTGCCAGCAGCCCCCACAGCGGGAGGGCGTCTTCCTACGAGCAGTACTTC. Translating gives CASSPHSGRASSYEQYF.

This clonotype showed up many times. V gene TRBV3-1 combines with J gene TRBJ1-1; no firm D call. The germline gives CDR1 LGHDT, CDR2 YNNKEL (reference sequence). The CDR3 length is 14 residues. Trimming removed 0 bases from V and 6 bases from J, with 11 bases in between. The CDR3 DNA reads as TGTGCCAGCAGCCAAGATATTCGGGTACCTGAAGCTTTCTTT. It specifies CASSQDIRVPEAFF.

In the case of this clonotype: A far larger clone is one base from this, pointing to a likely read error. This sequence joins TRBV3-1 and TRBJ2-5; D perhaps matches TRBD1 (5 bases). CDR1 is LGHDT and CDR2 is YNNKEL in the germline V gene (reference sequence). The CDR3 has 14 amino acids. The CDR3 bases are TGTGCCAGCAGCTTAACAGCCAGGGAAGATACCCAGTACTTC. Its protein is CASSLTAREDTQYF.

This clonotype has at least ten counts. The CDR3 sequence is CASSLDSRGYGYTF. DNA of the CDR3: TGTGCCAGCAGTTTGGACAGCCGGGGCTATGGCTACACCTTC. The rearrangement links TRBV12-3 or TRBV12-4 to TRBJ1-2; possible D gene TRBD1, 6 bases. V was pared by 3 bases and J by 4 bases, with 12 bases between. The CDR3 length is 14 residues.

This clonotype was seen ten or more times. This rearrangement joins TRBV5-1 to TRBJ2-1; D possibly corresponds to TRBD1 (6 bases). Germline assignment: CDR1 SGHRS and CDR2 YFSETQ. The CDR3 is made up of 17 amino acids. Trimming left V 0 bases short and J 5 bases short, with 18 bases between. The CDR3 DNA sequence: TGCGCCAGCAGCTTGGCGGGATATACAGGGTCCCACAATGAGCAGTTCTTC. Translation gives CASSLAGYTGSHNEQFF.